Listed below are T cell receptor beta chains from one sample, sequenced in a study of beta chain features in type 1 diabetes. Here immunoSEQ multiplex PCR was the method, and the copy in TCRdb shows in-frame clones only, minus some. The sample lists around 14,000 clones, 76% occurring once. Sequencing used stem cell memory CD4+ T cells from blood. The receptor set was obtained from a woman between 18 and 30 years old with type 1 diabetes. Both conserved end residues are part of each CDR3. The order of the fields is J gene, V gene, D gene, clone size, CDR3 DNA, CDR3 protein. The D gene is left open where the match is weak. Rows may omit the clone size; those that give it use once, few, many or a size class.

j_gene: TRBJ2-1; v_gene: TRBV7-9; d_gene: TRBD2; abundance: -; CDR3nt: TGTGCCAGCAGCCACCTGCCCGGGACTAGCGGGAGAACCTACAATGAGCAGTTCTTC; CDR3aa: CASSHLPGTSGRTYNEQFF
j_gene: TRBJ1-2; v_gene: TRBV12-5; d_gene: -; abundance: -; CDR3nt: TGTGCTAGTGGTTTGGTACCCGGCAGGGCTAACTATGGCTACACCTTC; CDR3aa: CASGLVPGRANYGYTF
j_gene: TRBJ1-1; v_gene: TRBV10-3; d_gene: TRBD1; abundance: few; CDR3nt: TGTGCCATCAGTGAAGGACAGGGGAGGACTGAAGCTTTCTTT; CDR3aa: CAISEGQGRTEAFF
j_gene: TRBJ2-1; v_gene: TRBV18; d_gene: TRBD1; abundance: -; CDR3nt: TGTGCCAGCTCACCCGGGCAGGGGGCCCGGCGGGGCCACAATGAGCAGTTCTTC; CDR3aa: CASSPGQGARRGHNEQFF
j_gene: TRBJ1-5; v_gene: TRBV2; d_gene: -; abundance: -; CDR3nt: TGTGCCAGCAGTGATTTAAGCAATCAGCCCCAGCATTTT; CDR3aa: CASSDLSNQPQHF
j_gene: TRBJ1-5; v_gene: TRBV18; d_gene: -; abundance: -; CDR3nt: TGTGCCAGCTCAACAGACCAGGGCTATCAGCCCCAGCATTTT; CDR3aa: CASSTDQGYQPQHF
j_gene: TRBJ1-2; v_gene: TRBV19; d_gene: -; abundance: -; CDR3nt: TGTGCCAGTAGTAGGGAGGGGGGCTATGGCTACACCTTC; CDR3aa: CASSREGGYGYTF
j_gene: TRBJ2-7; v_gene: TRBV7-2; d_gene: TRBD2; abundance: once; CDR3nt: TGTGCCAGCAGCTATAGCGGGATCTCCTACGAGCAGTACTTC; CDR3aa: CASSYSGISYEQYF
j_gene: TRBJ1-1; v_gene: TRBV19; d_gene: TRBD1; abundance: -; CDR3nt: TGTGCCAGTAGTAGACAGGGCCCGAACACTGAAGCTTTCTTT; CDR3aa: CASSRQGPNTEAFF
j_gene: TRBJ2-7; v_gene: TRBV2; d_gene: TRBD2; abundance: once; CDR3nt: TGTGCCAGCAGTGATCGACTAGCGGGACTCTCTTCTCGGTACGAGCAGTACTTC; CDR3aa: CASSDRLAGLSSRYEQYF
j_gene: TRBJ2-1; v_gene: TRBV18; d_gene: TRBD2; abundance: -; CDR3nt: TGTGCCAGCTCACCATTCGAAACTAGCGGGACGAATGAGCAGTTCTTC; CDR3aa: CASSPFETSGTNEQFF
j_gene: TRBJ1-2; v_gene: TRBV5-1; d_gene: TRBD1; abundance: -; CDR3nt: TGCGCCAGCAGCTTGGCCGGGGGACAGGGGACCTATGGCTACACCTTC; CDR3aa: CASSLAGGQGTYGYTF
j_gene: TRBJ1-3; v_gene: TRBV29-1; d_gene: -; abundance: -; CDR3nt: TGCAGCGTTAAACAGATACCCTCTGGAAACACCATATATTTT; CDR3aa: CSVKQIPSGNTIYF
j_gene: TRBJ1-2; v_gene: TRBV7-9; d_gene: -; abundance: once; CDR3nt: TGTGCCAGCAGCCAAGTGGGCAGCTATGGCTACACCTTC; CDR3aa: CASSQVGSYGYTF
j_gene: TRBJ2-1; v_gene: TRBV2; d_gene: TRBD2; abundance: few; CDR3nt: TGTGCCAGCAGTGAGGGTAGACTAGCGGGACTATACAATGAGCAGTTCTTC; CDR3aa: CASSEGRLAGLYNEQFF
j_gene: TRBJ2-7; v_gene: TRBV5-1; d_gene: -; abundance: few; CDR3nt: TGCGCCAGCAGCCCTAATCCGGGACTCGCGTCCTACGAGCAGTACTTC; CDR3aa: CASSPNPGLASYEQYF
j_gene: TRBJ1-5; v_gene: TRBV28; d_gene: -; abundance: -; CDR3nt: TGTGCCAGCAGACCTCGTTCATTCAGGGACAATCAGCCCCAGCATTTT; CDR3aa: CASRPRSFRDNQPQHF
j_gene: TRBJ2-5; v_gene: TRBV19; d_gene: -; abundance: -; CDR3nt: TGTGCCAGTAGTATAGTATGGCGGAAACAAGAGACCCAGTACTTC; CDR3aa: CASSIVWRKQETQYF
j_gene: TRBJ2-3; v_gene: TRBV7-8; d_gene: TRBD2; abundance: -; CDR3nt: TGTGCCAGCACCGAGGGTCTAGCGGGAGGTACAGATACGCAGTATTTT; CDR3aa: CASTEGLAGGTDTQYF
j_gene: TRBJ2-7; v_gene: TRBV28; d_gene: -; abundance: once; CDR3nt: TGTGCCAGCAGTCCTAGGGGAAAGAGCTCCTACGAGCAGTACTTC; CDR3aa: CASSPRGKSSYEQYF
j_gene: TRBJ1-2; v_gene: TRBV30; d_gene: -; abundance: -; CDR3nt: -; CDR3aa: CAWSFGPGYTF
j_gene: TRBJ2-5; v_gene: TRBV7-2; d_gene: -; abundance: -; CDR3nt: TGTGCCAGCAGCTCGGTGGTCGGCGGGGAGACCCAGTACTTC; CDR3aa: CASSSVVGGETQYF
j_gene: TRBJ1-2; v_gene: TRBV4-3; d_gene: -; abundance: once; CDR3nt: TGCGCCAGCAGCCAAGAGGGCAGGCCGCGCGATGGCTACACCTTC; CDR3aa: CASSQEGRPRDGYTF
j_gene: TRBJ2-5; v_gene: TRBV18; d_gene: TRBD2; abundance: -; CDR3nt: TGTGCCAGCTCACGCGATAGCGGGAACCAAGAGACCCAGTACTTC; CDR3aa: CASSRDSGNQETQYF
j_gene: TRBJ2-1; v_gene: TRBV2; d_gene: -; abundance: -; CDR3nt: TGTGCCAGCAGTTTAAACCGGGACTTGCAGTTCTTC; CDR3aa: CASSLNRDLQFF
j_gene: TRBJ2-3; v_gene: TRBV18; d_gene: -; abundance: few; CDR3nt: TGTGCCAGCTCACGCCCTACCCACACAGATACGCAGTATTTT; CDR3aa: CASSRPTHTDTQYF
j_gene: TRBJ2-3; v_gene: TRBV9; d_gene: TRBD2; abundance: -; CDR3nt: TGTGCCAGCAGCGTGGGGACTAGCGGGAGCACAGATACGCAGTATTTT; CDR3aa: CASSVGTSGSTDTQYF
j_gene: TRBJ1-1; v_gene: TRBV7-9; d_gene: -; abundance: -; CDR3nt: TGTGCCAGCAGCTTGAGTAACGAGAACACTGAAGCTTTCTTT; CDR3aa: CASSLSNENTEAFF
j_gene: TRBJ1-1; v_gene: TRBV6-5; d_gene: TRBD1; abundance: -; CDR3nt: TGTGCCAGCAGGAAGGGACAGGTGAACACTGAAGCTTTCTTT; CDR3aa: CASRKGQVNTEAFF
j_gene: TRBJ2-7; v_gene: TRBV5-4; d_gene: -; abundance: -; CDR3nt: TGTGCCAGCACCGTTTCCCCAACGCGGCCCTCCTACGAGCAGTACTTC; CDR3aa: CASTVSPTRPSYEQYF
j_gene: TRBJ1-5; v_gene: TRBV2; d_gene: TRBD1; abundance: -; CDR3nt: TGTGCCAGCAGTAGCAGGGGACAGGCCAATCAGCCCCAGCATTTT; CDR3aa: CASSSRGQANQPQHF
j_gene: TRBJ2-3; v_gene: TRBV12-5; d_gene: TRBD1; abundance: -; CDR3nt: TGTGCTAGTGGTTTGGTACTGTGGGGGACGACAGGGAAAAATACGCAGTATTTT; CDR3aa: CASGLVLWGTTGKNTQYF
j_gene: TRBJ1-1; v_gene: TRBV18; d_gene: TRBD1; abundance: -; CDR3nt: TGTGCCAGCTCAAACAGGGGAAGGACTGAAGCTTTCTTT; CDR3aa: CASSNRGRTEAFF
j_gene: TRBJ2-3; v_gene: TRBV28; d_gene: -; abundance: -; CDR3nt: TGTGCCAGCAGTTTTCAGGGTCTTTTTTTGAATACGCAGTATTTT; CDR3aa: CASSFQGLFLNTQYF
j_gene: TRBJ2-1; v_gene: TRBV30; d_gene: TRBD2; abundance: -; CDR3nt: TGTGCCTGGAGACCCGGGACTAGAGTAAATGGTGAGCAGTTCTTC; CDR3aa: CAWRPGTRVNGEQFF
j_gene: TRBJ2-3; v_gene: TRBV25-1; d_gene: -; abundance: -; CDR3nt: TGTGCCAGCAGTGGGGGCGTACTTGTCGATACGCAGTATTTT; CDR3aa: CASSGGVLVDTQYF
j_gene: TRBJ2-1; v_gene: TRBV10-2; d_gene: -; abundance: -; CDR3nt: TGCGCCAGCAGTGCACCCGAAGAGGGAGTTAATGAGCAGTTCTTC; CDR3aa: CASSAPEEGVNEQFF
j_gene: TRBJ2-5; v_gene: TRBV11-2; d_gene: TRBD1; abundance: -; CDR3nt: TGTGCCAGCAGCCGCAAGACAGGGAGAGGACAGACGTACTTC; CDR3aa: CASSRKTGRGQTYF
j_gene: TRBJ2-2; v_gene: TRBV18; d_gene: TRBD2; abundance: -; CDR3nt: TGTGCCAGCTCACCGGGACTAGCGGGAGGACGGACCGGGGAGCTGTTTTTT; CDR3aa: CASSPGLAGGRTGELFF
j_gene: TRBJ1-3; v_gene: TRBV5-6; d_gene: -; abundance: once; CDR3nt: TGTGCCAGCAGCCTGCCGACAGTTGCTTCCTCTGGAAACACCATATATTTT; CDR3aa: CASSLPTVASSGNTIYF
j_gene: TRBJ1-5; v_gene: TRBV7-8; d_gene: -; abundance: -; CDR3nt: TGTGCCAGCAGCGGGACAAATCAGCCCCAGCATTTT; CDR3aa: CASSGTNQPQHF